This T cell receptor (beta chain) comes out of a study of OX40 agonist ivuxolimab in advanced cancers. Study-level background: An anti-OX40 (CD134) antibody with agonistic activity, ivuxolimab, was administered to patients. People in dose escalation had one of these cancers: hepatocellular carcinoma, melanoma, renal cell or head and neck cancer.

Produced via immunoSEQ multiplex PCR; TCRdb's table is partial and in-frame only. Of tens of thousands of clones detected, about 88% appear once; the ten largest clones hold 0.33%. A word on this clone: What it binds is not known.

The CDR3 runs 15 residues. The V end lost 2 bases, the J end lost 2 bases, and 11 bases lay between the germline ends. From germline, CDR1 is MGHDK and CDR2 SYGVNS. Study-wide findings and caveats: Circulating CD4+ and CD8+ T cells showed clonal expansion by week 6 at 0.1 to 3.0 mg/kg. Average numbers of expanded clones were greater in CD8+ T cells than in CD4+.

The chain carries TRBV25-1 and TRBJ2-3; D not certain. The sequence came from an adult with an advanced solid tumor such as melanoma, head and neck, liver or kidney cancer. The sample in question was CD4+ or CD8+ T cells sorted from blood, obtained in a trial of the OX40 agonist ivuxolimab. The CDR3 DNA sequence: TGTGCCAGCAGTGAAGGTAGCTTCTCCACAGATACGCAGTATTTT. Encoded protein: CASSEGSFSTDTQYF.